These 13 T cell receptor beta chains came from one sample sequenced in a study of beta chain features in type 1 diabetes. Expressed TCRB transcripts got sequenced, as all isolated RNA was reverse transcribed. Repertoires were generated with immunoSEQ multiplex PCR, while TCRdb's copy carries only in-frame clones and drops some. The sample holds 810,000 or so clones; about a sixth are singletons and the top ten take around 0.02%. The sequenced sample was naive CD4+ T cells from blood. The receptors derive from a woman under 30 in good health.

V gene TRBV19 combines with J gene TRBJ2-4; no definite D call. The germline V gene has CDR1 LNHDA and CDR2 SQIVND (reference sequence). V lost 3 bases and J lost 0, with 12 bases in between. The CDR3 consists of 16 residues. CDR3 region: CASSIGYLGAKNIQYF. CDR3 in DNA: TGTGCCAGTAGTATTGGCTACTTAGGAGCCAAAAACATTCAGTACTTC.

V gene TRBV18 combines with J gene TRBJ2-7; 9 nucleotides agree with TRBD1. Germline-derived CDR1 and CDR2 are KGHSH and LQKENI. The CDR3 contains 15 residues. The trim removed 6 bases at V and 3 bases at J, leaving 9 bases unmatched. Here the CDR3 reads CASSLGGTGIYEQYF. The CDR3 DNA follows: TGTGCCAGCTCCCTAGGGGGGACAGGGATCTACGAGCAGTACTTC.

This clone was detected a few times. This CDR3 reads CASTGPNPETQYF. For the CDR3, the DNA is TGTGCCAGCACAGGACCCAATCCGGAGACCCAGTACTTC. The chain joins TRBV25-1 to TRBJ2-5; D ambiguous. The CDR3 runs 13 residues. The V and J ends lost 7 bases and 5 bases respectively, with 14 bases between them. The V gene's germline CDR1 is MGHDK and CDR2 SYGVNS.

V gene TRBV9 combines with J gene TRBJ2-3, with 9 nucleotides matching TRBD2. After removal of 4 bases from V and 2 bases from J, the junction contained 5 bases not matched to a gene. The CDR3 sequence is 15 residues long. Germline CDR1 is SGDLS and CDR2 is YYNGEE. The CDR3: CASSSTSGLTDTQYF. CDR3 nucleotides: TGTGCCAGCAGCTCCACTAGCGGGCTCACAGATACGCAGTATTTT.

This rearrangement joins TRBV13 to TRBJ2-5, with 11 nucleotides matching TRBD2. The CDR3 is made up of 18 amino acids. J gave up 4 bases and V 2 bases, and 12 bases lay outside the gene matches. The V gene's germline CDR1 is PRHDT and CDR2 FYEKMQ (reference sequence). The CDR3 reads CASSLSSRLAGYLETQYF. The CDR3 region has the DNA TGTGCCAGCAGCTTATCGTCTCGACTAGCGGGATATTTAGAGACCCAGTACTTC.

For the CDR3, the DNA is TGTGCCAGCAGCTTAGGGGGGATCGGGACCCAGTACTTC. Translation gives CASSLGGIGTQYF. The rearrangement uses TRBV7-9 and TRBJ2-5; tentatively, D is TRBD1 or TRBD2 (5 bases each). The germline gives CDR1 SEHNR, CDR2 FQNEAQ (reference sequence). This CDR3 comprises 13 residues. Between the trimmed V and J ends, which lost 1 base and 7 bases, there was a span of 10 bases. Filled out from reference TRBV7-9 and TRBJ2-5, the complete variable domain reads DTGVSQNPRHKITKRGQNVTFRCDPISEHNRLYWYRQTLGQGPEFLTYFQNEAQLEKSRLLSDRFSAERPKGSFSTLEIQRTEQGDSAMYLCASSLGGIGTQYFGPGTRLLVL.

The chain links TRBV2 to TRBJ2-3; maybe TRBD2 (5 bases). In germline, CDR1 is SNHLY, CDR2 FYNNEI. There are 16 residues in the CDR3. V was cut by 7 bases and J by 3 bases, with 20 bases left in between. CDR3 nucleotides: TGTGCCAGCACCAGAGGCGCAGGTGGAGGAACAGATACGCAGTATTTT. Translated, it gives CASTRGAGGGTDTQYF.

V and J are TRBV20-1 and TRBJ1-2; unclear D gene. This CDR3 spans 10 amino acids. Trimming left V 6 bases short and J 6 bases short, with 8 bases between. Germline V gene lookup returns CDR1 DFQATT and CDR2 SNEGSKA (reference sequence). The CDR3 loop reads CSAPTDGYTF. CDR3 sequence (DNA): TGCAGTGCGCCGACGGATGGCTACACCTTC.

This clone has just a few counts. This chain links TRBV5-1 with TRBJ2-7, with 8 bases matching TRBD1. Trimming removed 4 bases from V and 1 base from J; junction bases left unmatched: 7. Germline V gene lookup returns CDR1 SGHRS and CDR2 YFSETQ. The CDR3 sequence is 15 residues long. The CDR3 DNA is TGCGCCAGCAGCGCGGGCGGACAGGGTTCCTACGAGCAGTACTTC. It specifies CASSAGGQGSYEQYF. The full variable domain, in which reference TRBV5-1 and TRBJ2-7 provide the parts outside the CDR3, is KAGVTQTPRYLIKTRGQQVTLSCSPISGHRSVSWYQQTPGQGLQFLFEYFSETQRNKGNFPGRFSGRQFSNSRSEMNVSTLELGDSALYLCASSAGGQGSYEQYFGPGTRLTVT.

This clone was counted between two and nine times. The rearrangement uses TRBV28 and TRBJ2-7; D gene ambiguous. V lost 3 bases, J lost 2 bases, and 8 bases lay in between. The CDR3 consists of 13 residues. Per the germline V gene, CDR1 is MDHEN and CDR2 is SYDVKM. CDR3 in DNA: TGTGCCAGCAGTTTCGATGGAACCTACGAGCAGTACTTC. It codes for CASSFDGTYEQYF.

This clone was observed a handful of times. The chain has TRBV7-9 and TRBJ2-2; no clear D. The CDR3 is made up of 12 amino acids. The germline gives CDR1 SEHNR, CDR2 FQNEAQ (reference sequence). Deletions cut 3 bases from V and 8 bases from J, with 7 bases between. The CDR3 reads CASSFKLGELFF. Written as DNA, the CDR3 is TGTGCCAGCAGCTTCAAGCTGGGGGAGCTGTTTTTT.

This sequence joins TRBV7-9 and TRBJ1-3; TRBD1 aligns across 7 bases. V lost 4 bases to trimming and J lost 7 bases; unmatched junction nucleotides: 16. Per germline, CDR1 SEHNR and CDR2 FQNEAQ (reference sequence). CDR3 size: 17 residues. CDR3 in amino acids: CASSSPPGTANRNTIYF. The CDR3 bases are TGTGCCAGCAGCTCCCCCCCGGGGACAGCGAATAGGAACACCATATATTTT.

The chain is built from TRBV7-9 and TRBJ2-2; D possibly corresponds to TRBD1 (5 bases). V was clipped by 5 bases and J by 7 bases, with 29 bases between them. The CDR3 is 19 residues long. Germline V gene data show CDR1 as SEHNR and CDR2 as FQNEAQ (reference sequence). The CDR3 reads CASSVRPGREGIDGGELFF. The CDR3 coding sequence is TGTGCCAGCAGCGTTCGGCCGGGCAGGGAAGGAATTGACGGCGGGGAGCTGTTTTTT.